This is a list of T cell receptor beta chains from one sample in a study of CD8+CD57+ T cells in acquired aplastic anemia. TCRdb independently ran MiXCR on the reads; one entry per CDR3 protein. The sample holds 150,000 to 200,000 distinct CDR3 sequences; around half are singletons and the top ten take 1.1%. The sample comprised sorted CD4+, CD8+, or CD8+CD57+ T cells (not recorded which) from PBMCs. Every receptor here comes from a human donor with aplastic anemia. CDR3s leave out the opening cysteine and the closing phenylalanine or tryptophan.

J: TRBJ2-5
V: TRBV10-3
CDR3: ATSDRGDGGTQY

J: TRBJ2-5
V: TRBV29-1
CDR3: SASISGGAQTQY

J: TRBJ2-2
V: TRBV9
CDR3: ASSPFGANTGELF

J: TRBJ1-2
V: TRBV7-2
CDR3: ASSLAPQGKVHGYT

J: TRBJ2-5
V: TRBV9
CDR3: ASSLQRETQY

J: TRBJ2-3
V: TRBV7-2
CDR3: ASTRGGGSDTQY

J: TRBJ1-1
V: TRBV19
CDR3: ASSISPNTEAF

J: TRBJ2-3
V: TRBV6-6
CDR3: ASSYSVRTDTQY

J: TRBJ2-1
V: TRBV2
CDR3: ASSGVNEQF

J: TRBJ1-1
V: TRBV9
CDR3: ASSVEGYANTEAF

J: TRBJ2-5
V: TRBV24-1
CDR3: ATSEYGPVGETQY

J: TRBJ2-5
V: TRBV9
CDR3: ASSVEGSGTQY

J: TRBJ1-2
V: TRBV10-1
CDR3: ASSEAREGYYGYT

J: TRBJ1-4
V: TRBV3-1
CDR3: ASSQGAAGAGLL

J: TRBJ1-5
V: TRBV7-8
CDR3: ASSTMGQGTQPQH

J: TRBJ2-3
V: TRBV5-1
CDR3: ASSLGDYSTDTQY

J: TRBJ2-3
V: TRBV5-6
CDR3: ASSATPGLDTDTQY

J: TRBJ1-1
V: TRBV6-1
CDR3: ASMLDGNTEAF

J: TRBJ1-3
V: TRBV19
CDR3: ASSIPSGARGNTIY

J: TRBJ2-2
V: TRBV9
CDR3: ASSVVASGELF

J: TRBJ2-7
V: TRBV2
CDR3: ARTNATGVIYEQY

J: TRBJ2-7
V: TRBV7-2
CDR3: ASSFGGGSNEQY

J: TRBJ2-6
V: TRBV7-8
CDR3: ASRGHLRVEANVLT

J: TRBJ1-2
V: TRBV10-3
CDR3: AISSGVGYT

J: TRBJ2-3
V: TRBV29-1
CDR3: SVEGGTGPYTQY

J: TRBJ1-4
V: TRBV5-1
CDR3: ASREGREEEKLF

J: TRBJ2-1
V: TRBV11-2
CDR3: ASSGAGGLNEQF

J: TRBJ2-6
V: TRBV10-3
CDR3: AISDRSGANVLT

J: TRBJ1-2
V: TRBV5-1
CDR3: ASSSLPGTGGQNYGYT

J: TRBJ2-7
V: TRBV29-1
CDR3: SVLRDTNYEQY

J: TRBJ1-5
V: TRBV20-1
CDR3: SASATHQPQH

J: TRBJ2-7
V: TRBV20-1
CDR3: SAYGQGRGNEQY

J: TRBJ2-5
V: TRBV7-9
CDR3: ASGFRDPQGTQY

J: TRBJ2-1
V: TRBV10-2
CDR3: ASTTRSANEGQF

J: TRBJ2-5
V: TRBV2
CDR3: ASLLETQY

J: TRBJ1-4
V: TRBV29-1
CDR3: SAQVGWRTNEKLF

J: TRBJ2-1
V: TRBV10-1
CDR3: ASSYSSAGAPSGQF

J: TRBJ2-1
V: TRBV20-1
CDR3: SATETPTAGGRREQF